The 25 T cell receptor beta chains given below trace back to one sample, sequenced in a study of T cell repertoires in cytomegalovirus infection. TCRdb fed the reads into MiXCR, producing one record per CDR3 protein. The data contain around 300,000 distinct CDR3 sequences, around 20% of them singletons. Their antigens are not known. The specimen comprised cultured PBMCs, sampled from culture after CMV antigen stimulation. The receptor source for this set is a human donor in good health (CMV status not recorded). Some clones in this sample may be carry-over from other donors' samples.

The chain uses TRBV20-1 and TRBJ1-2; 7 bases line up with TRBD1. With 3 bases clipped from V and 8 bases from J, the junction kept 9 bases outside the gene matches. Germline values: CDR1 DFQATT, CDR2 SNEGSKA (reference sequence). The CDR3 has 13 residues. This CDR3 is CSARGQGGRGYTF. DNA for the CDR3: TGCAGTGCTAGGGGCCAGGGGGGCCGAGGCTACACCTTC.

This rearrangement joins TRBV5-1 to TRBJ1-3; D is unclear. CDR1 SGHRS and CDR2 YFSETQ come from the germline V gene. Deletions cut 4 bases from V and 2 bases from J, with 16 bases between. The CDR3 is 16 residues long. The CDR3 is CASSRREITAGNTIYF. Here the CDR3 DNA reads TGCGCCAGCAGCCGTCGGGAGATTACGGCTGGAAACACCATATATTTT. Looking up the rest from reference TRBV5-1 and TRBJ1-3 gives the full variable domain: KAGVTQTPRYLIKTRGQQVTLSCSPISGHRSVSWYQQTPGQGLQFLFEYFSETQRNKGNFPGRFSGRQFSNSRSEMNVSTLELGDSALYLCASSRREITAGNTIYFGEGSWLTVV.

This clonotype was counted a few times. The chain combines TRBV9 with TRBJ2-7; 9 bases line up with TRBD2. With V trimmed by 2 bases and J by 7 bases, 4 bases remained unmatched. Germline values: CDR1 SGDLS, CDR2 YYNGEE. The CDR3 length is 13 residues. CDR3 coding DNA: TGTGCCAGCAGCGTTAGCGGGAGTGGGGAGCAGTACGTC. The encoded protein is CASSVSGSGEQYV.

This clonotype occurred many times. Here the CDR3 DNA reads TGTGCCAGCAGCTTAGCGTGGCATCTCGCTAGCTCCTATAATTCACCCCTCCACTTT. Protein sequence: CASSLAWHLASSYNSPLHF. The rearrangement joins TRBV7-6 to TRBJ1-6, with D hard to call. V lost 0 bases, J lost 0 bases, and 15 bases lay in between. CDR3 length: 19 amino acids. In germline, CDR1 is SGHVS, CDR2 FNYEAQ.

Written as DNA, the CDR3 is TGTGCCAGCGGTCCCGGGACAGCTGATCAGCCCCAGCATTTT. This translates into CASGPGTADQPQHF. The chain carries TRBV7-9 and TRBJ1-5, with 7 bases lining up with TRBD1. V dropped 8 bases and J dropped 5; count of bases not matched to a gene: 9. The germline V gene encodes CDR1 SEHNR and CDR2 FQNEAQ (reference sequence). The length of the CDR3 is 14 residues.

The chain employs TRBV20-1 and TRBJ2-1; D ambiguous. The CDR3 runs 14 residues. The V gene lost 4 bases and the J gene lost 5 bases, with 15 bases spanning the gap. CDR1 is DFQATT and CDR2 is SNEGSKA in the germline V gene (reference sequence). In DNA form, the CDR3 reads TGCAGTGCTATATCCGACGCGGCCCACAATGAGCAGTTCTTC. This translates into CSAISDAAHNEQFF.

This sequence joins TRBV30 and TRBJ1-2; TRBD1 might be the D (6 bases). V was clipped by 1 base and J by 5 bases, with 17 bases between them. CDR3 length: 15 residues. Per germline, CDR1 GTSNPN and CDR2 SVGIG (reference sequence). The CDR3 coding sequence is TGTGCCTGGAGTGACCCCCCGGGGGGCAGGTATGGCTACACCTTC. It is translated as CAWSDPPGGRYGYTF. Full variable domain (remainder filled in from reference TRBV30 and TRBJ1-2): SQTIHQWPATLVQPVGSPLSLECTVEGTSNPNLYWYRQAAGRGLQLLFYSVGIGQISSEVPQNLSASRPQDRQFILSSKKLLLSDSGFYLCAWSDPPGGRYGYTFGSGTRLTVV.

The gene calls are TRBV6-2 or TRBV6-3 and TRBJ1-4; 7 bases align to TRBD1. Germline-derived CDR1 and CDR2 are MNHEY and SVGEGT. CDR3 length equals 15 residues. Trimming at V came to 6 bases and at J to 8 bases, leaving 12 bases not matched to a gene. CDR3 sequence (DNA): TGTGCCAGCAGCGACGGACAGGCGGGGGGGGAAAAACTGTTTTTT. This codes for CASSDGQAGGEKLFF.

This clonotype came up many times. The chain carries TRBV7-2 and TRBJ2-3; a possible D gene is TRBD2 (6 bases). CDR1 SGHTA and CDR2 FQGNSA come from the germline V gene. There are 17 residues in the CDR3. Trimming shortened V by 7 bases and J by 1 base, and 21 bases separated the two germline ends. CDR3 in DNA: TGTGCCAGCAAGAAACGATGGGAGGAGGACGGCACAGATACGCAGTATTTT. Translated, it gives CASKKRWEEDGTDTQYF. Full variable domain (missing parts from reference TRBV7-2 and TRBJ2-3): GAGVSQSPSNKVTEKGKDVELRCDPISGHTALYWYRQSLGQGLEFLIYFQGNSAPDKSGLPSDRFSAERTGGSVSTLTIQRTQQEDSAVYLCASKKRWEEDGTDTQYFGPGTRLTVL.

This clonotype has just a few counts. The chain couples TRBV7-9 to TRBJ1-6, with a tentative D call TRBD1 (5 bases). V lost 5 bases and J 9 bases, leaving 17 bases between the germline ends. Germline loops: CDR1 SEHNR, CDR2 FQNEAQ (reference sequence). The CDR3 loop spans 15 amino acids. CDR3 coding DNA: TGTGCCAGCAGCCCGCCGGGGGGGGGTAGTTCACCCCTCCACTTT. Protein sequence: CASSPPGGGSSPLHF.

The table lists this clonotype with a few counts. This chain uses TRBV5-5 with TRBJ2-1; no firm D call. CDR3 length: 13 amino acids. CDR1 is SGHKS and CDR2 is YYEKEE in the germline V gene (reference sequence). V was shortened by 0 bases and J by 15 bases, with 16 bases between the two germline ends. CDR3 bases: TGTGCCAGCAGCTTGGAGAGCTACGGGCCTTCGTTCTTC. It specifies CASSLESYGPSFF.

The chain combines TRBV14 with TRBJ2-5, with 8 bases identical to TRBD1. The CDR3 consists of 15 residues. V was clipped by 1 base and J by 5 bases; unmatched bases: 6. Germline CDR1 and CDR2: SGHDN and FVKESK. The DNA for the CDR3 is TGTGCCAGCAGCCAAGGTTCAGGGGGCTGGGAGACCCAGTACTTC. This sequence encodes CASSQGSGGWETQYF.

This rearrangement joins TRBV7-9 to TRBJ2-1, with 8 bases matching TRBD1. Unmatched junction bases numbered 7, after V lost 5 bases and J lost 7 bases. The germline CDR1 and CDR2 sequences are SEHNR and FQNEAQ (reference sequence). The CDR3 spans 14 residues. The CDR3, as DNA: TGTGCCAGCAGCCAAAGGACAGGGTGGAATGAGCAGTTCTTC. The encoded protein is CASSQRTGWNEQFF.

The table lists this clonotype with many counts. The chain couples TRBV12-3 or TRBV12-4 to TRBJ2-1; 13 positions agree with TRBD2. J was trimmed by 6 bases and V by 6 bases; bases with no gene match: 8. The CDR3 consists of 16 residues. The CDR3 loop reads CASRPTSGRLGNEQFF. For the CDR3, the DNA is TGTGCCAGCAGACCGACTAGCGGGAGGTTGGGCAATGAGCAGTTCTTC.

This clonotype was observed a handful of times. The V gene is TRBV5-4, the J gene TRBJ2-7; 13 positions agree with TRBD2. The CDR3 contains 16 residues. Germline values: CDR1 SGHNT, CDR2 YYREEE (reference sequence). The V segment lost 6 bases and the J segment 5 bases; nucleotides outside the gene matches: 11. CDR3 amino acids: CASTGLAGDGKNEQYF. In DNA form, the CDR3 reads TGTGCCAGCACAGGACTAGCGGGAGATGGGAAGAACGAGCAGTACTTC.

This clonotype was seen many times. The chain employs TRBV4-1 and TRBJ2-1; D remains ambiguous. Germline V gene lookup returns CDR1 MGHRA and CDR2 YSYEKL. Trimming took off 3 bases at V and 4 bases at J, with 16 bases between the two ends. The CDR3 is made up of 16 amino acids. The CDR3 region has the DNA TGCGCCAGCAGCCAGCCGGGCCAGCCAGCTTACAATGAGCAGTTCTTC. Translation gives CASSQPGQPAYNEQFF.

The chain combines TRBV6-5 with TRBJ2-3; 7 nucleotides line up with TRBD1. Germline CDR1 MNHEY, CDR2 SVGAGI. V was pared by 4 bases and J by 4 bases, with 5 bases of the junction left unmatched. CDR3 length: 14 amino acids. CDR3 residues: CASSLDRNADTQYF. The DNA of the CDR3 is TGTGCCAGCAGTTTGGACAGGAACGCAGATACGCAGTATTTT.

V is TRBV6-6 and J is TRBJ1-2; perhaps TRBD1 as D (5 bases). V was pared by 6 bases and J by 8 bases, with 19 bases between. Germline V gene data show CDR1 as MNHNY and CDR2 as SVGAGI (reference sequence). The CDR3 runs to 14 residues. CDR3 residues: CASRHSGTSEGYTF. CDR3 bases: TGTGCCAGCAGACATTCCGGGACCTCCGAAGGCTACACCTTC.

The V gene is TRBV9, the J gene TRBJ2-5; the D is unclear. Looked up from germline, CDR1 is SGDLS and CDR2 is YYNGEE. V lost 5 bases and J lost 7, with 24 bases in between. The length of the CDR3 is 16 residues. The CDR3 nucleotides read TGTGCCAGCAGTACGACCCACTCAGCCCCGCCGGTGACCCAGTACTTC. It codes for CASSTTHSAPPVTQYF.

The V and J genes are TRBV27 and TRBJ2-3; 10 bases match TRBD2. The germline V gene encodes CDR1 MNHEY and CDR2 SMNVEV (reference sequence). The CDR3 has 15 residues. V trimming: 7 bases; J trimming: 2 bases; junction bases outside the gene matches: 6. The CDR3 DNA is TGTGCCAGCACCTGGGGACTAGCGTCCACAGATACGCAGTATTTT. Translated: CASTWGLASTDTQYF.

There are a few counts of this clonotype. The chain is built from TRBV12-5 and TRBJ2-1; tentative D call: TRBD2 (6 bases). CDR1 is LGHNT, CDR2 FRNRAP, per germline. Trimming cost V 3 bases and J 8 bases, with 14 bases left between them. This CDR3 contains 14 residues. CDR3 region: CASGFSGLADEQFF. For the CDR3, the DNA is TGTGCTAGTGGTTTCAGCGGGTTGGCCGATGAGCAGTTCTTC.

This clonotype was seen ten or more times. The CDR3 coding sequence is TGTGCCAGCAGCCTCGCAGGGGCCTATGGCTACACCTTC. This gives the protein CASSLAGAYGYTF. The rearrangement joins TRBV7-3 to TRBJ1-2; D is possibly TRBD1 (6 bases). The V and J ends lost 5 bases and 4 bases respectively, with 11 bases between them. CDR3 length equals 13 residues. Germline assignment: CDR1 SGHTA and CDR2 FQGTGA.

The chain recombines TRBV5-5 with TRBJ2-5; 7 bases are a match to TRBD1. Germline V CDR1 and CDR2: SGHKS, YYEKEE (reference sequence). The CDR3 has 13 amino acids. J lost 4 bases, V lost 4 bases, and 4 bases had no gene match. The CDR3 spells CASSITGVETQYF. The CDR3 nucleotides read TGTGCCAGCAGCATTACAGGGGTAGAGACCCAGTACTTC.

This clonotype was seen a few times. The rearrangement links TRBV12-3 or TRBV12-4 to TRBJ2-7; 8 bases align to TRBD2. This CDR3 region has 17 residues. The V and J ends lost 0 bases and 2 bases, in that order; junction bases with no gene match: 9. In DNA form, the CDR3 reads TGTGCCAGCAGTTTAGCGACTGGTCTAGCGGGCCCCTACGAGCAGTACTTC. It is translated as CASSLATGLAGPYEQYF.

This clonotype appeared many times. This chain joins TRBV7-2 and TRBJ1-5, with a weak D call TRBD1 (5 bases). V gave up 7 bases and J gave up 5 bases, with 15 bases separating them. The germline V gene encodes CDR1 SGHTA and CDR2 FQGNSA. CDR3 length: 14 amino acids. CDR3 residues: CASTANGGDQPQHF. CDR3 sequence (DNA): TGTGCCAGCACCGCTAACGGGGGAGATCAGCCCCAGCATTTT.